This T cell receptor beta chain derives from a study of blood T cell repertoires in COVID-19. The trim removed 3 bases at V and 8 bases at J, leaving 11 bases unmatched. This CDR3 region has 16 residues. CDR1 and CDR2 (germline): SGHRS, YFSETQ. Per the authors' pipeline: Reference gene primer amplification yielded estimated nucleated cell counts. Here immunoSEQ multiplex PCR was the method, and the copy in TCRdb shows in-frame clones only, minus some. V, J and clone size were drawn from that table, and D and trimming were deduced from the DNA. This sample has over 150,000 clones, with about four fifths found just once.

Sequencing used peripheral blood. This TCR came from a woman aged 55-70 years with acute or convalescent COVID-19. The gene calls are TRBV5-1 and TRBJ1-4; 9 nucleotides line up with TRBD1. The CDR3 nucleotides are TGCGCCAGCAGCTCGCAAACAGGGGGCCGAGGGGAAAAACTGTTTTTT. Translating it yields CASSSQTGGRGEKLFF.